This record covers a single T cell receptor beta chain. What it recognizes is unknown. This sample was taken from a study of cytomegalovirus exposure and HLA in healthy donors. V lost 5 bases and J 15 bases, leaving 20 bases between the germline ends. Germline V gene sequence: CDR1 MNHEY, CDR2 SVGAGI. CDR3 size: 13 residues. 60 Vbeta and 13 Jbeta primers were used in PCR. Sequencing was performed with immunoSEQ multiplex PCR; in TCRdb, only in-frame clones are kept and a portion is missing. The sample has approximately 180,000 clones, 70% to 80% seen once. General study findings and limits: Previously analyzed data showed that most TCR beta V segments were productive at a frequency of about 87% or about 30%.

The sample was PBMCs. This sequence originates from a woman under 40 in good health and CMV-seropositive. The rearrangement uses TRBV6-5 and TRBJ2-1; perhaps TRBD2 as D (7 bases). CDR3 nucleotide sequence: TGTGCCAGCAGTCGGGGGGCCCGGGATCGTACGTTCTTC. This gives the protein CASSRGARDRTFF.